This T cell receptor (beta chain) is from a study of blood T cells in healthy people across ages. General study results and limits: Comparison with aged donors showed that long-lived donors had more naive CD4+ cells and higher diversity.

Germline-derived CDR1 and CDR2 are SGHRS and YFSETQ. Trimming shortened V by 2 bases and J by 0 bases, and 12 bases separated the two germline ends. CDR3 length equals 15 residues. For the second PCR, which ran for 7 to 11 cycles, a sample-barcoded 5' primer and a J-beta primer mix were used. Via MiXCR, TCRdb re-called the 5' RACE reads, giving one row per CDR3 protein. This table holds some 370,000 distinct CDR3 sequences, more than 45% found once. Points on this clonotype: Antigen specificity is unknown.

The chain has TRBV5-1 and TRBJ2-7; D is ambiguous. The sequenced sample consisted of blood. The source of this sequence is a man between 60 and 75 years old in good health. The CDR3 nucleotides are TGCGCCAGCAGCTTAAGAGACACCAACTCCTACGAGCAGTACTTC. It encodes CASSLRDTNSYEQYF.